These 22 T cell receptor beta chains share one sample of origin, sequenced in a study of beta chain features in type 1 diabetes. General study points: Type 1 diabetes patients had moderately but significantly shorter TCRB CDR3s in all four CD4+ subsets.

These TCRs are of unknown antigen specificity. Expressed TCRB transcripts were sequenced, since all the RNA that had been isolated was reverse transcribed. TCRdb's table, derived via immunoSEQ multiplex PCR, lists solely in-frame clones and lacks some. The table lists 280,000 or so clones, approximately 16% of them singletons, with roughly 0.015% in the top ten. The specimen was naive CD4+ T cells from blood. The receptors here all came from a man in his late teens or twenties with type 1 diabetes.

The chain employs TRBV7-2 and TRBJ1-1; D possibly corresponds to TRBD1 (6 bases). The V gene lost 2 bases and the J gene lost 11 bases, with 9 bases spanning the gap. The germline CDR1 and CDR2 sequences are SGHTA and FQGNSA. This CDR3 spans 11 amino acids. The CDR3 region has the DNA TGTGCCAGCAGCTTAACAGGGACCGCTTTCTTT. Translated, it gives CASSLTGTAFF.

This rearrangement joins TRBV28 to TRBJ2-1; perhaps TRBD1 as D (5 bases). Germline CDR1 and CDR2: MDHEN and SYDVKM. This CDR3 region has 13 residues. V was cut by 9 bases and J by 0 bases, with 9 bases left in between. The chain's CDR3 is CASRRGSYNEQFF. Written as DNA, the CDR3 is TGTGCCAGTCGTAGGGGCTCCTACAATGAGCAGTTCTTC.

This clone was observed once. The CDR3 protein is CASSVASGGYYEQYF. The CDR3 bases are TGTGCCAGCAGCGTAGCTAGCGGAGGGTACTACGAGCAGTACTTC. The rearrangement links TRBV9 to TRBJ2-7; 7 bases agree with TRBD2. With 0 bases clipped from V and 3 bases from J, the junction kept 6 bases outside the gene matches. Germline loops: CDR1 SGDLS, CDR2 YYNGEE. The CDR3 covers 15 residues.

For the CDR3, the DNA is TGTGCCAGCAGCCCGGACAGGTCCCGTGTTGAAGCTTTCTTT. Its translation is CASSPDRSRVEAFF. V and J are TRBV7-2 and TRBJ1-1; 7 nucleotides match TRBD1. After removal of 5 bases from V and 7 bases from J, the junction contained 10 bases not matched to a gene. Germline V lookup: CDR1 SGHTA, CDR2 FQGNSA. CDR3 length: 14 residues.

In its sample, this clone was seen a few times. The chain joins TRBV5-1 to TRBJ2-1, with D possibly being TRBD1 (6 bases). V shed 0 bases and J shed 7 bases, with 11 bases lying between them. CDR1 and CDR2 (germline): SGHRS, YFSETQ. The CDR3 extends over 14 amino acids. The CDR3: CASSLGQGLNEQFF. The CDR3 DNA reads TGCGCCAGCAGCTTGGGCCAGGGGCTAAATGAGCAGTTCTTC.

The gene calls are TRBV15 and TRBJ1-2; possibly TRBD1 for D (6 bases). Germline values: CDR1 LNHNV, CDR2 YYDKDF (reference sequence). V was pared by 2 bases and J by 5 bases, with 15 bases between. The CDR3 runs to 15 residues. The CDR3, as DNA: TGTGCCACCAGCAGACCACCCCCAGGGGAATATGGCTACACCTTC. Encoded protein: CATSRPPPGEYGYTF.

The chain has TRBV25-1 and TRBJ1-2; D unclear. Per the germline V gene, CDR1 is MGHDK and CDR2 is SYGVNS. V lost 3 bases and J 0 bases, leaving 8 bases between the germline ends. This CDR3 region has 14 residues. CDR3 in amino acids: CASSEAGANYGYTF. The CDR3 DNA is TGTGCCAGCAGTGAGGCCGGAGCTAACTATGGCTACACCTTC.

The rearrangement uses TRBV28 and TRBJ2-7; 7 bases map to TRBD2. There are 14 residues in the CDR3. Germline V gives CDR1 MDHEN, CDR2 SYDVKM. Trimming cost V 5 bases and J 3 bases; bases outside gene matches: 7. For the CDR3, the DNA is TGTGCCAGCAGTCGAGCGGGGCCCTTCTACGAGCAGTACTTC. Its protein product is CASSRAGPFYEQYF.

The rearrangement links TRBV12-5 to TRBJ2-1, with a possible D match to TRBD2 (6 bases). The CDR3 has 13 amino acids. Germline V CDR1 and CDR2: LGHNT, FRNRAP. Trimming took off 3 bases at V and 9 bases at J, with 12 bases between the two ends. The CDR3 bases are TGTGCTAGTGGTTTCCGGCGGGACTCTGAGCAGTTCTTC. It is translated as CASGFRRDSEQFF.

The sample holds a few counts of this clone. J is TRBJ2-3 and V is TRBV5-6; D uncertain. The germline V and J ends were trimmed by 3 bases and 3 bases, with 8 bases remaining between them. Per the germline V gene, CDR1 is SGHDT and CDR2 is YYEEEE. This CDR3 region has 13 residues. CDR3 sequence: CASSSVSTDTQYF. The DNA for the CDR3 is TGTGCCAGCAGCTCCGTCTCTACAGATACGCAGTATTTT.

The rearrangement uses TRBV7-2 and TRBJ2-7, with D unresolved. Between the trimmed V and J ends, which lost 5 bases and 6 bases, there was a span of 8 bases. CDR1 and CDR2 from the germline V gene are SGHTA and FQGNSA. This CDR3 comprises 11 residues. The CDR3 is CASSLRSEQYF. CDR3 DNA: TGTGCCAGCAGCCTTAGAAGCGAGCAGTACTTC.

This clone was counted between two and nine times. The chain uses TRBV30 and TRBJ1-2; D call uncertain. CDR3 length: 11 amino acids. The V end lost 2 bases, the J end lost 3 bases, and 4 bases lay between the germline ends. The germline CDR1 and CDR2 sequences are GTSNPN and SVGIG (reference sequence). The DNA of the CDR3 is TGTGCCTGGAGTCCTCACTATGGCTACACCTTC. This translates into CAWSPHYGYTF. Full variable domain (missing parts from reference TRBV30 and TRBJ1-2): SQTIHQWPATLVQPVGSPLSLECTVEGTSNPNLYWYRQAAGRGLQLLFYSVGIGQISSEVPQNLSASRPQDRQFILSSKKLLLSDSGFYLCAWSPHYGYTFGSGTRLTVV.

This clone was counted between two and nine times. The rearrangement links TRBV28 to TRBJ1-2; D is perhaps TRBD1 (6 bases). The CDR3 is made up of 16 amino acids. Germline V gene sequence: CDR1 MDHEN, CDR2 SYDVKM. V was clipped by 7 bases and J by 4 bases, with 22 bases between them. CDR3: CASIRGKAPRGYGYTF. As DNA, the CDR3 is TGTGCCAGCATAAGGGGGAAAGCGCCTCGGGGCTATGGCTACACCTTC.

The chain has TRBV30 and TRBJ2-7; D is uncertain. Germline CDR1 GTSNPN, CDR2 SVGIG (reference sequence). Trimming removed 1 base at V and 7 bases at J, with 8 bases between. This CDR3 contains 11 residues. The CDR3 nucleotides read TGTGCCTGGAGTGCCGCCCGGGAGCAGTACTTC. Its translation is CAWSAAREQYF.

A few counts support this clone. The chain is built from TRBV27 and TRBJ1-2; maybe TRBD1 (5 bases). The V end was cut by 2 bases, the J end by 3 bases, with 7 bases between. The CDR3 consists of 13 residues. Germline V lookup: CDR1 MNHEY, CDR2 SMNVEV (reference sequence). CDR3 nucleotides: TGTGCCAGCAGTTTAGTAGGGGACTATGGCTACACCTTC. Translating gives CASSLVGDYGYTF.

The rearrangement joins TRBV27 to TRBJ2-2; D possibly corresponds to TRBD1 (6 bases). V lost 1 base to trimming and J lost 13 bases, with 19 bases between them. CDR3 length equals 15 residues. The germline CDR1 and CDR2 sequences are MNHEY and SMNVEV (reference sequence). The CDR3 DNA reads TGTGCCAGCAGTTTATACTTGGGGAGACAGGATGGGCTGTTTTTT. Translation gives CASSLYLGRQDGLFF.

This clone was recorded a few times. CDR3 nucleotide sequence: TGTGCTAGTGGTTTTGGGACAGGGGGCGCGGAGACCCAGTACTTC. This translates into CASGFGTGGAETQYF. J is TRBJ2-5 and V is TRBV12-5; TRBD1 matches at 12 bases. J gave up 5 bases and V 3 bases, and 4 bases lay outside the gene matches. Germline V gene data show CDR1 as LGHNT and CDR2 as FRNRAP. The length of the CDR3 is 15 residues.

The rearrangement joins TRBV7-2 to TRBJ1-5, with 8 bases aligning to TRBD1. CDR1 SGHTA and CDR2 FQGNSA come from the germline V gene. The CDR3 length is 14 residues. Germline trimming cut 1 base from V and 8 bases from J; bases unmatched to any gene: 4. Written as DNA, the CDR3 is TGTGCCAGCAGCTTAGGGACAGGGCAGAAGCCCCAGCATTTT. It specifies CASSLGTGQKPQHF.

This clone was seen more than once but under ten times. The rearrangement links TRBV19 to TRBJ2-1; 12 bases match TRBD2. The CDR3 is 15 residues long. Germline V CDR1 and CDR2: LNHDA, SQIVND (reference sequence). V lost 6 bases, J lost 4 bases, and 4 bases stayed unmatched. CDR3 region: CASSELAGGYNEQFF. The CDR3 DNA sequence: TGTGCCAGTAGCGAACTAGCGGGAGGATACAATGAGCAGTTCTTC.

The genes are TRBV4-2 and TRBJ2-1, with 7 bases identical to TRBD2. J gave up 9 bases and V 0 bases, and 8 bases lay outside the gene matches. Per germline, CDR1 LGHNA and CDR2 YNFKEQ. The CDR3 spans 15 residues. The CDR3 coding sequence is TGTGCCAGCAGCCAAGAACCGGGACTACCCCTTGAGCAGTTCTTC. Translated: CASSQEPGLPLEQFF.

This clone has more than one count but fewer than ten. This rearrangement joins TRBV4-3 to TRBJ2-5; no reliable D call. Trimming removed 2 bases from V and 1 base from J, with 8 bases in between. This CDR3 comprises 14 residues. Germline lookup yields CDR1 LGHNA and CDR2 YSLEER. CDR3 protein: CASSQSPVQETQYF. Here the CDR3 DNA reads TGCGCCAGCAGCCAATCCCCTGTCCAAGAGACCCAGTACTTC.

The gene calls are TRBV28 and TRBJ1-2, with a tentative D call TRBD1 (6 bases). V lost 1 base and J 2 bases, leaving 8 bases between the germline ends. Germline V CDR1 and CDR2: MDHEN, SYDVKM. The CDR3 is 14 amino acids. The CDR3 DNA sequence: TGTGCCAGCAGTTTATCAGGGGAAAACTATGGCTACACCTTC. Protein product: CASSLSGENYGYTF.